Listed here are 15 T cell receptor beta chains from one sample, sequenced in a study of post-analysis software for immune sequencing data. Whole-study findings and limits: The study found TRBV5-6, TRBV5-1 and TRBV20-1 among a few TRBV segments more frequent in patients than controls.

Their specific antigens are unknown. TCR beta cDNA libraries had unique molecular identifiers. Each CDR3 protein gets one entry after TCRdb re-called the PCR reads with MiXCR. This sample has hundreds of thousands of distinct CDR3 sequences, with approximately 30% found just once. The sample consisted of blood. These receptor sequences come from a girl under 18 with multiple sclerosis.

This rearrangement joins TRBV12-3 or TRBV12-4 to TRBJ1-2; unclear D gene. V lost 6 bases, J lost 5 bases, and 16 bases lay in between. The CDR3 has 14 residues. The CDR3 region is CASSGGPRQYGYTF. CDR3 sequence (DNA): TGTGCCAGCAGCGGAGGACCGAGACAATATGGCTACACCTTC.

This chain joins TRBV15 and TRBJ1-6; possibly TRBD1 for D (6 bases). The germline gives CDR1 LNHNV, CDR2 YYDKDF (reference sequence). The germline V and J ends were trimmed by 0 bases and 9 bases, with 12 bases remaining between them. The CDR3 is made up of 15 amino acids. CDR3 nucleotide sequence: TGTGCCACCAGCAGAGACGGACAGAACGGTTCACCCCTCCACTTT. This gives the protein CATSRDGQNGSPLHF.

This clonotype came up a few times. This chain joins TRBV7-2 and TRBJ2-7, with a tentative D call TRBD1 (5 bases). This CDR3 has 14 amino acids. Trimming stripped 0 bases from V and 1 base from J, with 7 bases between. Germline V gives CDR1 SGHTA, CDR2 FQGNSA. CDR3 loop: CASSLADTSYEQYF. The CDR3 nucleotides are TGTGCCAGCAGCTTAGCGGACACATCCTACGAGCAGTACTTC.

Points on this clonotype: A clone one base away is much larger, so this may be a read error. The chain has TRBV29-1 and TRBJ2-3; D is possibly TRBD1 or TRBD2 (5 bases each). Per the germline V gene, CDR1 is SQVTM and CDR2 is ANQGSEA. This CDR3 has 13 amino acids. The DNA of the CDR3 is TGCAGCGTTGCCAGGGCTAGCACAGGTACGCAGTATTTT. Residues: CSVARASTGTQYF.

This clonotype was counted only a few times. The rearrangement links TRBV7-2 to TRBJ1-5; D unresolved. Germline V gene lookup returns CDR1 SGHTA and CDR2 FQGNSA. The CDR3 totals 14 residues. Trimming stripped 5 bases from V and 2 bases from J, with 10 bases between. CDR3 bases: TGTGCCAGCAGCCCATCAACTCGCAATCAGCCCCAGCATTTT. Translation: CASSPSTRNQPQHF.

This clonotype was detected a few times. The V gene is TRBV18, the J gene TRBJ2-1; TRBD1 matches at 8 bases. CDR1 and CDR2 from the germline V gene are KGHSH and LQKENI. With 5 bases clipped from V and 0 bases from J, the junction kept 6 bases outside the gene matches. The CDR3 covers 16 residues. The CDR3 DNA reads as TGTGCCAGCTCAGCTCAGGGGGCCAGCTCCTACAATGAGCAGTTCTTC. Residues: CASSAQGASSYNEQFF. The entire variable domain, with the rest obtained from reference TRBV18 and TRBJ2-1, is as follows: NAGVMQNPRHLVRRRGQEARLRCSPMKGHSHVYWYRQLPEEGLKFMVYLQKENIIDESGMPKERFSAEFPKEGPSILRIQQVVRGDSAAYFCASSAQGASSYNEQFFGPGTRLTVL.

This clonotype showed up just a few times. The chain combines TRBV2 with TRBJ1-1; TRBD1 matches 7 bases. Losses at the gene ends were 8 bases for V and 1 base for J; bases not matched to a gene: 4. The CDR3 loop spans 13 amino acids. The germline V gene has CDR1 SNHLY and CDR2 FYNNEI. CDR3 in amino acids: CASLGTANTEAFF. Here the CDR3 DNA reads TGTGCCAGCCTCGGGACAGCGAACACTGAAGCTTTCTTT.

This clonotype was detected a few times. V gene TRBV6-6 combines with J gene TRBJ1-2, with 11 positions matching TRBD1. The ends lost 8 bases at V and 0 bases at J; junction bases unmatched: 8. Germline values: CDR1 MNHNY, CDR2 SVGAGI (reference sequence). There are 16 residues in the CDR3. As DNA, the CDR3 is TGTGCCAGCTGCGGGACAGGGGGAACCTCTAACTATGGCTACACCTTC. Amino acids: CASCGTGGTSNYGYTF.

This clonotype has only a few counts. The V gene is TRBV18, the J gene TRBJ2-5; D uncertain. CDR1 and CDR2 (germline): KGHSH, LQKENI. The V end lost 3 bases, the J end lost 7 bases, and 12 bases lay between the germline ends. The CDR3 sequence is 13 residues long. The CDR3: CASSPDQEGTQYF. The CDR3 region has the DNA TGTGCCAGCTCACCTGACCAGGAAGGGACCCAGTACTTC.

In its sample, this clonotype was seen a few times. The chain recombines TRBV28 with TRBJ2-7; TRBD2 matches at 16 bases. CDR1 MDHEN and CDR2 SYDVKM come from the germline V gene. V gave up 6 bases and J gave up 4 bases; unmatched junction bases: 6. The CDR3 extends over 16 amino acids. The CDR3 bases are TGTGCCAGCAGATACTCGGGACTAGCGGGGGGGTACGAGCAGTACTTC. Protein sequence: CASRYSGLAGGYEQYF.

This clonotype appeared a few times. This chain links TRBV6-1 with TRBJ2-7; 9 positions agree with TRBD2. Unmatched junction bases numbered 5, after V lost 0 bases and J lost 2 bases. Germline loops: CDR1 MNHNS, CDR2 SASEGT. The CDR3 has 16 amino acids. This chain's CDR3 is CASSEAPQRGAYEQYF. For the CDR3, the DNA is TGTGCCAGCAGTGAAGCGCCCCAGCGGGGGGCCTACGAGCAGTACTTC.

J is TRBJ2-3 and V is TRBV6-5; D remains unclear. The CDR3 is made up of 17 amino acids. The germline CDR1 and CDR2 sequences are MNHEY and SVGAGI. Trimming took 0 bases from V and 2 from J, leaving 15 bases between them. The CDR3 region has the DNA TGTGCCAGCAGTTACTCGAAAGTATACAGTTACACAGATACGCAGTATTTT. Protein sequence: CASSYSKVYSYTDTQYF.

This clonotype was observed a few times. The V and J genes are TRBV27 and TRBJ2-1, with no clear D. The CDR3 covers 15 residues. CDR1 and CDR2 from the germline V gene are MNHEY and SMNVEV (reference sequence). V shed 5 bases and J shed 6 bases, with 17 bases lying between them. The DNA for the CDR3 is TGTGCCAGCAGTCCCTCCCCAGTTGTAATCAATGAGCAGTTCTTC. Translating it yields CASSPSPVVINEQFF.

CDR3 sequence reads: CASSRPGLDQETQYF. The CDR3 DNA sequence: TGTGCCAGCAGCCGACCCGGACTAGACCAAGAGACCCAGTACTTC. The J gene is TRBJ2-5, the V gene TRBV11-2; TRBD2 agrees at 7 bases. The CDR3 extends over 15 amino acids. The V gene end was trimmed by 5 bases and the J gene end by 0 bases; junction bases not matched to a gene: 6. Germline V lookup: CDR1 SGHAT, CDR2 FQNNGV.

The V call is TRBV27, the J call TRBJ2-3; no reliable D call. Germline V CDR1 and CDR2: MNHEY, SMNVEV (reference sequence). The V gene lost 5 bases and the J gene lost 6 bases, with 21 bases spanning the gap. The CDR3 has 16 residues. CDR3 sequence reads: CASSPLGRKEPDTQYF. The CDR3 DNA is TGTGCCAGCAGTCCCCTCGGGCGCAAGGAGCCCGATACGCAGTATTTT.